The rows below give T cell receptor beta chains drawn from one sample of a study of T-cell memory formation after mild COVID-19. TCRdb recomputed calls from the 5' RACE reads with MiXCR, one row per CDR3 protein. This table has roughly 42,000 distinct CDR3 sequences, 7.3% appearing once. The specimen sequenced was PBMCs or a T cell subset sorted from them (not recorded which). The receptor source for this set is a man younger than 35 who had mild COVID-19 (a few samples of this study predate the infection). Cell type and time point are not known. The CDR3 runs from the conserved cysteine through the conserved F or W. The D gene is left open where the match is weak. Not every row has a clone size; where given, it reads once, few, many or a size class.

size	D	V	J	CDR3	DNA
many	TRBD2	TRBV5-1	TRBJ2-5	CASSFGAGPGSEETQYF	TGCGCCAGCAGTTTTGGAGCGGGACCCGGGTCCGAAGAGACCCAGTACTTC
few	TRBD1	TRBV20-1	TRBJ2-3	CSAHGQGGPTDTQYF	TGCAGTGCTCATGGACAGGGGGGACCCACAGATACGCAGTATTTT
few	NA	TRBV4-3	TRBJ1-5	CASSQGRGAHQPQHF	TGCGCCAGCAGCCAAGGTAGGGGGGCTCATCAGCCCCAGCATTTT
NA	NA	TRBV20-1	TRBJ2-2	CSASRGVGNTGELFF	TGCAGTGCTAGTAGGGGCGTGGGGAACACCGGGGAGCTGTTTTTT
NA	TRBD2	TRBV6-2/TRBV6-3	TRBJ2-5	CASSGGETQYF	TGTGCCAGCAGCGGGGGGGAGACCCAGTACTTC
few	NA	TRBV11-2	TRBJ2-1	CASSLIGGRYNEQFF	TGTGCCAGCAGCTTAATCGGGGGCCGTTACAATGAGCAGTTCTTC
many	TRBD1	TRBV7-8	TRBJ2-5	CASSLMTGEETQYF	TGTGCCAGCAGCTTAATGACAGGGGAAGAGACCCAGTACTTC
NA	TRBD1	TRBV4-2	TRBJ2-7	CASSLRQGEGHEQYF	TGTGCCAGCAGCCTACGACAGGGGGAAGGCCACGAGCAGTACTTC
NA	NA	TRBV20-1	TRBJ2-3	CSARASGRVGGTDTQYF	TGCAGTGCTAGAGCATCAGGCAGGGTAGGGGGCACAGATACGCAGTATTTT
many	NA	TRBV7-2	TRBJ2-5	CASSFGRGRETQYF	TGTGCCAGCAGCTTCGGCAGGGGTAGGGAGACCCAGTACTTC
NA	TRBD2	TRBV4-1	TRBJ2-4	CASSQIGLAELAKNIQYF	TGCGCCAGCAGCCAGATTGGACTAGCGGAACTAGCCAAAAACATTCAGTACTTC
few	TRBD1	TRBV5-1	TRBJ2-7	CASSLNGRGPYEQYF	TGCGCCAGCAGCTTAAATGGCAGGGGGCCCTACGAGCAGTACTTC
NA	TRBD1	TRBV20-1	TRBJ1-4	CSALDRGTNEKLFF	TGCAGTGCCCTGGACAGGGGAACTAATGAAAAACTGTTTTTT
many	TRBD2	TRBV4-2	TRBJ2-1	CASSQEKSGGPYNEQFF	TGTGCCAGCAGCCAAGAGAAGTCGGGGGGTCCGTACAATGAGCAGTTCTTC
NA	NA	TRBV6-5	TRBJ1-6	CASSYRGDSPLHF	TGTGCCAGCAGTTACCGCGGAGATTCACCCCTCCACTTT
NA	NA	TRBV30	TRBJ2-3	CAWERDTRTDTQYF	TGTGCCTGGGAACGGGACACCCGCACAGATACGCAGTATTTT
medium-sized	NA	TRBV12-3/TRBV12-4	TRBJ1-6	CASSFIHSPLHF	TGTGCCAGCAGTTTTATCCATTCACCCCTCCACTTT
few	NA	TRBV5-6	TRBJ2-1	CASSVDESSYNEQFF	TGTGCCAGCAGCGTGGACGAGAGCTCCTACAATGAGCAGTTCTTC
many	NA	TRBV5-1	TRBJ2-3	CASSPYDSSTDTQYF	TGCGCCAGCAGCCCCTATGACAGCAGCACAGATACGCAGTATTTT
NA	NA	TRBV7-2	TRBJ2-7	CASSSPLRGEQYF	TGTGCAAGCAGCTCCCCCCTCAGGGGCGAGCAGTACTTC
NA	TRBD2	TRBV5-4	TRBJ2-3	CASGRADTQYF	TGTGCCAGCGGGAGGGCAGATACGCAGTATTTT
few	NA	TRBV29-1	TRBJ1-1	CSVFDTEAFF	TGCAGCGTTTTTGACACTGAAGCTTTCTTT
many	NA	TRBV11-1	TRBJ2-4	CASSHSWLSAKNIQYF	TGTGCCAGCAGCCACTCATGGCTATCGGCCAAAAACATTCAGTACTTC
few	NA	TRBV5-6	TRBJ1-1	CASSSRYREHTEAFF	TGTGCCAGCAGCTCACGTTACAGGGAGCACACTGAAGCTTTCTTT
NA	NA	TRBV7-2	TRBJ2-1	CASSQHAGREVNEQFF	TGTGCCAGCAGCCAGCACGCCGGGAGAGAGGTCAATGAGCAGTTCTTC
many	TRBD1	TRBV4-1	TRBJ2-2	CASGTVYPGELFF	TGCGCCAGTGGGACAGTTTACCCCGGGGAGCTGTTTTTT